A selection of T cell receptor beta chains follows, all from one sample in a study of T-cell reconstitution after alpha-beta-depleted transplantation in children. TCRdb fed the PCR reads into MiXCR, producing one record per CDR3 protein. The table records approximately 8,200 distinct CDR3 sequences, 25% to 30% of them present only once. Sequencing used peripheral blood, obtained 60 days after TCRalphabeta/CD19-depleted stem cell transplant. The source of these receptors is a boy less than two years old who had a stem cell transplant for SCID, so the T cells may come from the graft donor. The CDR3 runs from the conserved cysteine through the conserved F or W. Each record gives: V gene, CDR3 protein.

TRBV3-1 | CASSQASLGRGDTEAFF
TRBV6-1 | CASSQSRLAGGNTGELFF
TRBV7-6 | CASSPYVRKSTNYGYTF
TRBV2 | CASSPETGEDGELFF
TRBV5-6 | CASSTYRSGCTDTQYF
TRBV20-1 | CSARRRLAGKETQYF
TRBV12-3/TRBV12-4 | CASSSGLEKTQYF
TRBV7-8 | CASSLAGQGTFF
TRBV5-1 | CASRSTVTQYF
TRBV7-9 | CASSLEFPNSYNEQFF
TRBV21-1 | CASSNLRGIYEQYF
TRBV12-3/TRBV12-4 | CASSLASGRTDTQYF
TRBV12-3/TRBV12-4 | CASSPSGSPRSSYEQYF
TRBV5-1 | CASSLSGFTSYEQYF
TRBV5-4 | CASSLGSGTTNEKLFF
TRBV24-1 | CATSKTGTSGYEQYF
TRBV25-1 | CASSDLGGPNTGELFF
TRBV11-2 | CASPRGKERQNTGELFF
TRBV20-1 | CSARDVLKRGTAFYEQYF
TRBV20-1 | CSALGTPYNEQFF
TRBV5-1 | CASKRAWTVNGYTF
TRBV7-3 | CASSRGTFFTDTQYF
TRBV20-1 | CSVLTRVREFQFF
TRBV5-4 | CASRPGTSGYNEQFF
TRBV5-6 | CASNPVGGLDTEAFF
TRBV7-6 | CASSLVGREAFF
TRBV5-3 | CARSAGGTQETQYF
TRBV19 | CASSIGQATDTQYF
TRBV11-3 | CASSPPTGGTDTQYF
TRBV6-1 | CASRPRTGVHNEQFF
TRBV13 | CASTLRDTGGLRFNEQFF
TRBV4-1 | CASSQDMGAGNYGYTF
TRBV27 | CASSSPLDRGKAFF
TRBV9 | CASSVEDPDTQYF
TRBV12-3/TRBV12-4 | CASISQGSGLGNEQFF
TRBV29-1 | CSVEDLSSYNSPLHF
TRBV5-8 | CASSSQGPEGEKLFF
TRBV23-1 | CASRGGELQETQYF
TRBV12-3/TRBV12-4 | CASSSQDYNQPQHF
TRBV7-9 | CASSLVGQPQHF
TRBV20-1 | CSARAGRGGYEQYF
TRBV25-1 | CASSEFAGVQDTQYF
TRBV13 | CASRQGMPGNTIYF
TRBV19 | CASITGRDEQYF
TRBV5-1 | CASSWGRDRGARKLFF
TRBV10-3 | CAISRTDSYEQYF
TRBV27 | CASTHFSGANVLTF